Below, one T cell receptor beta chain is given with its context. No DNA is shown, since the ends of the CDR3 on it are uncertain; the CDR3 is the one TCRdb lists. Measured with immunoSEQ multiplex PCR; TCRdb has only the in-frame clones, and not every one. Found here are 200,000 to 300,000 clones, about 90% of them singletons; the top ten hold around 7.8%. The CDR3 spans 18 amino acids, including both terminal residues. This entry comes from a study of blood T cell repertoires in COVID-19. Study background: T cells, B-cell-depleted T cells, or PBMCs provided the cDNA or gDNA that served as material.

The chain joins TRBV21-1 to TRBJ2-2; the tabulated D call, TRBD2, remains unverified against the DNA. TRBV21-1 counts as a pseudogene. This TCR was recovered from a man in his 60s who had recovered from COVID-19. What was sequenced was peripheral blood. The CDR3 here is CASSNVSVASGNTGELFF.